This TCR beta chain was obtained from a study of cytomegalovirus exposure and HLA in healthy donors. A remark on this clone: What it recognizes is unknown. At one boundary the junction diverges from the germline segment, which might be a read error. The sample holds other DNA sequences that translate to the same CDR3.

Overall study findings and caveats: The majority of TCR sequences were rare, yet some public TCRs appeared in many donors.

The PCR had 60 Vbeta and 13 Jbeta primers. Only in-frame clones appear in the TCRdb table, and some are missing; sequencing was by immunoSEQ multiplex PCR. The sample carries 110,000 to 150,000 clones, about 75% recorded once. Per germline, CDR1 SQVTM and CDR2 ANQGSEA. CDR3 size: 13 residues. The V call is TRBV29-1, the J call TRBJ2-7; 9 nucleotides align to TRBD1. The receptor comes from a woman in her thirties in good health and CMV-seronegative. The material sequenced was PBMCs. The chain's CDR3 is CSAGTGKGYEQYF. The CDR3 DNA reads as TGCAGCGCTGGGACAGGGAAAGGGTACGAGCAATACTTC.